This T cell receptor (beta chain) was sequenced for a study of OX40 agonist ivuxolimab in advanced cancers. Study-level background: Partial responses were recorded for three patients, including one with hepatocellular carcinoma and two with cutaneous melanoma.

Remarks on this clone: What it binds is unknown.

This CDR3 contains 13 residues. The V gene lost 2 bases and the J gene lost 4 bases, with 10 bases spanning the gap. Germline V gene sequence: CDR1 SQVTM, CDR2 ANQGSEA. The study, taken as a whole, reports: Among the lowest peripheral clonal expansion occurred in 0.1-3.0 mg/kg partial responders.

Repertoires were generated with immunoSEQ multiplex PCR, while TCRdb's copy carries only in-frame clones and drops some. This table holds tens of thousands of clones, roughly 84% found once. Peripheral blood came from all dose cohorts at three timepoints. This TCR was sampled from an adult with an advanced solid tumor such as melanoma, head and neck, liver or kidney cancer. The sample here was CD4+ or CD8+ T cells sorted from blood, taken in a trial of the OX40 agonist ivuxolimab. This rearrangement joins TRBV29-1 to TRBJ2-3; D unresolved. CDR3 region: CSVEWGAADTQYF. CDR3 coding DNA: TGCAGCGTTGAATGGGGTGCAGCAGATACGCAGTATTTT.